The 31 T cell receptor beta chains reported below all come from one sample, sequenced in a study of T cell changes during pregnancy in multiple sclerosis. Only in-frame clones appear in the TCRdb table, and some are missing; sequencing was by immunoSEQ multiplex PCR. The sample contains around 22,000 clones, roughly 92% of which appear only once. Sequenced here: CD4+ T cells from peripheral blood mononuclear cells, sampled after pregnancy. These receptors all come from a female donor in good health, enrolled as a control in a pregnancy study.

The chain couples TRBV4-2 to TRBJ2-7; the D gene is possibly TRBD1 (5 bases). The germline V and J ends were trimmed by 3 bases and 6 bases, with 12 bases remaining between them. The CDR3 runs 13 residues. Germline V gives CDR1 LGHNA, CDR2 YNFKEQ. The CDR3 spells CASSHELGVEQYF. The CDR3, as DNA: TGTGCCAGCAGCCACGAGTTAGGGGTCGAGCAGTACTTC.

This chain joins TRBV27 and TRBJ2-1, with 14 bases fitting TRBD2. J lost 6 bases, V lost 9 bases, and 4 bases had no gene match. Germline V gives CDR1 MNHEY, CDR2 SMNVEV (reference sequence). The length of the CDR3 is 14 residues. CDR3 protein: CASGTSGSINEQFF. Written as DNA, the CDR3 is TGTGCCAGTGGGACTAGCGGGAGCATCAATGAGCAGTTCTTC.

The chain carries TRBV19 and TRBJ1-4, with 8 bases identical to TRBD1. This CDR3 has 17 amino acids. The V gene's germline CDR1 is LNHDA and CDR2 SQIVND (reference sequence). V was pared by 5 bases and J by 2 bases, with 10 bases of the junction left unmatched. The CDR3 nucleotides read TGTGCCAGTAGTCCCCGGGACAGGAAATATACTAATGAAAAACTGTTTTTT. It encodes CASSPRDRKYTNEKLFF.

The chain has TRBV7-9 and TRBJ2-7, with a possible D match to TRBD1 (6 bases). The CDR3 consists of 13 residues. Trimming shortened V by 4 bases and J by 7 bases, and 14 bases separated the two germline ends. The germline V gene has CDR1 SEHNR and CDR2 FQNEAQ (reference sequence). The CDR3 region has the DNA TGTGCCAGCAGCTCTACAGGGACCGGGGAGCAGTACTTC. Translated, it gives CASSSTGTGEQYF.

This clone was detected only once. CDR3 nucleotide sequence: TGTGCCAGCTCACCAGCGGGACGGGGAGGCTACGAGCAGTACTTC. Its protein product is CASSPAGRGGYEQYF. The chain has TRBV18 and TRBJ2-7; D possibly corresponds to TRBD2 (6 bases). The CDR3 sequence is 15 residues long. Germline assignment: CDR1 KGHSH and CDR2 LQKENI. V was clipped by 2 bases and J by 3 bases, with 14 bases between them.

CDR3 protein: CASSTGYAYGYTF. In DNA, the CDR3 is TGTGCCAGCTCGACAGGGTATGCGTACGGCTACACCTTC. The J gene is TRBJ1-2, the V gene TRBV19, with TRBD1 matching over 7 bases. The CDR3 is 13 amino acids. With V trimmed by 9 bases and J by 8 bases, 12 bases remained unmatched. Looked up from germline, CDR1 is LNHDA and CDR2 is SQIVND (reference sequence).

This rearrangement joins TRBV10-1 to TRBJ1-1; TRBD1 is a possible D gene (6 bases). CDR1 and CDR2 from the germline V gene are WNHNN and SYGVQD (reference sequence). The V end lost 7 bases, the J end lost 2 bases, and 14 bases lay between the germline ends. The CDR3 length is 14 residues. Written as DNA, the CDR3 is TGCGCCAGCATTAAATACAGGGCTAACACTGAAGCTTTCTTT. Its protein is CASIKYRANTEAFF.

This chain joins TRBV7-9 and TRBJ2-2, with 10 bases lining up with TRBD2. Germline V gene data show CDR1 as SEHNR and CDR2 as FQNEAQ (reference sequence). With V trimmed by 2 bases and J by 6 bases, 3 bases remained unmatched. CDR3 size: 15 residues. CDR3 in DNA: TGTGCCAGCAGCTTACTAGCGGGAGACGCCGGGGAGCTGTTTTTT. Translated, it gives CASSLLAGDAGELFF.

Written as DNA, the CDR3 is TGTGCCACGAAGCAGGCTCACTCGGGAGTATCACCCCTCCACTTT. Protein product: CATKQAHSGVSPLHF. The chain employs TRBV6-5 and TRBJ1-6; D is unresolved. The germline V gene encodes CDR1 MNHEY and CDR2 SVGAGI. V was cut by 10 bases and J by 10 bases, with 23 bases left in between. CDR3 size: 15 residues.

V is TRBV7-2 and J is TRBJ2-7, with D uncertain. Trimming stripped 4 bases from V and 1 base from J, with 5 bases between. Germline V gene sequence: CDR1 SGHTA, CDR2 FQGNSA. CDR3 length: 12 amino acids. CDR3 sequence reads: CASSSLSYEQYF. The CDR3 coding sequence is TGTGCCAGCAGCTCCCTTTCCTACGAGCAGTACTTC.

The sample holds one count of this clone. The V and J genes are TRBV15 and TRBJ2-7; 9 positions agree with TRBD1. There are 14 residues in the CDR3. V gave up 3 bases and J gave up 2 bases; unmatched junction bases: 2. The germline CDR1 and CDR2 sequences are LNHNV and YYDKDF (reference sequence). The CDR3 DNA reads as TGTGCCACCAGCAGGGACAGGGGTCCCTACGAGCAGTACTTC. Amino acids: CATSRDRGPYEQYF.

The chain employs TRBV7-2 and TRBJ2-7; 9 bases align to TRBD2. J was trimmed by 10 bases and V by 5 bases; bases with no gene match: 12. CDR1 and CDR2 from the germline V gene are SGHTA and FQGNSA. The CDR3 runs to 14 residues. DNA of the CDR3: TGTGCCAGCAGCCCTTGGCGGAGGCGGGAGGGCCAGTACTTC. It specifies CASSPWRRREGQYF.

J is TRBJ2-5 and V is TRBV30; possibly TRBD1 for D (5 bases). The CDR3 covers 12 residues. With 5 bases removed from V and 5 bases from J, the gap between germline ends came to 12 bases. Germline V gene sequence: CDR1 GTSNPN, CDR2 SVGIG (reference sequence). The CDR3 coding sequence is TGTGCCTGGGGAACGGCAGGGGAGACCCAGTACTTC. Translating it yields CAWGTAGETQYF.

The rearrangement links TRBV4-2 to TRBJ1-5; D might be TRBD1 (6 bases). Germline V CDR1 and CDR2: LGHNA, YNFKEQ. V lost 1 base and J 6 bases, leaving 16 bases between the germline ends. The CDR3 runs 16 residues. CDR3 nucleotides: TGTGCCAGCAGCCAAGGGCTTGGGGGGGCAGGTCAGCCCCAGCATTTT. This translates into CASSQGLGGAGQPQHF.

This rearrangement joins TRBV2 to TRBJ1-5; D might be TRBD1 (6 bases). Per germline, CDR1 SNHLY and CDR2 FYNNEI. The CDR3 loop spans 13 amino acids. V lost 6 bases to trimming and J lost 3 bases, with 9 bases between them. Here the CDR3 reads CASSDRFNQPQHF. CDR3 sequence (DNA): TGTGCCAGCAGCGACAGGTTCAATCAGCCCCAGCATTTT.

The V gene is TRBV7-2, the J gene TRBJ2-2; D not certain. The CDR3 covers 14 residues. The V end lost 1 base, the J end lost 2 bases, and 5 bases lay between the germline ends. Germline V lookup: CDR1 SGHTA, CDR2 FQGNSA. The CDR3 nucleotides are TGTGCCAGCAGCTTAGTTAGAAACACCGGGGAGCTGTTTTTT. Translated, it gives CASSLVRNTGELFF.

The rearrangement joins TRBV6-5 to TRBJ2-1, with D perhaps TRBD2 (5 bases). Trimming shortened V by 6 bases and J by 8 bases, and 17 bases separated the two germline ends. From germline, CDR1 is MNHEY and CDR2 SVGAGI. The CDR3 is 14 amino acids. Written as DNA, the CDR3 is TGTGCCAGCAGCCACGGGCTACTGAGGGATGAGCAGTTCTTC. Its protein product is CASSHGLLRDEQFF.

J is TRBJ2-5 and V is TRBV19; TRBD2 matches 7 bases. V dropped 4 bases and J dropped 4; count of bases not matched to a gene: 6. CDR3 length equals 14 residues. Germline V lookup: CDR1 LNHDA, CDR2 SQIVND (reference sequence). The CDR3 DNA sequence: TGTGCCAGTAGTAACTTGCGGGGGTTAGAGACCCAGTACTTC. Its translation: CASSNLRGLETQYF.

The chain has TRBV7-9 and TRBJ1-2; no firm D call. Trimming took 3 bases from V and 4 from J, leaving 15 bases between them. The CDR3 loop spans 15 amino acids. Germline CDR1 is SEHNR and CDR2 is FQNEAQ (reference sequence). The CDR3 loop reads CASSFDDGRVYGYTF. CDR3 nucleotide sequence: TGTGCCAGCAGCTTTGATGACGGGAGAGTCTATGGCTACACCTTC.

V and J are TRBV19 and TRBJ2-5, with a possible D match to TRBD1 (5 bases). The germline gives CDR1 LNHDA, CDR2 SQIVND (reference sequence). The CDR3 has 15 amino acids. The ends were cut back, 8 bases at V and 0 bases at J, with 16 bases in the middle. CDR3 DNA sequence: TGTGCCAGTGGAACAGGTTCGCTGTACCAAGAGACCCAGTACTTC. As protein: CASGTGSLYQETQYF.

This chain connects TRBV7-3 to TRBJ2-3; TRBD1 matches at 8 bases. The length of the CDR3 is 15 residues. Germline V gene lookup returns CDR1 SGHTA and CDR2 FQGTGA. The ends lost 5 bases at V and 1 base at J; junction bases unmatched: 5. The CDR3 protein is CASSQQGDRTDTQYF. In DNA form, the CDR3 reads TGTGCCAGCAGCCAACAGGGGGACCGCACAGATACGCAGTATTTT.

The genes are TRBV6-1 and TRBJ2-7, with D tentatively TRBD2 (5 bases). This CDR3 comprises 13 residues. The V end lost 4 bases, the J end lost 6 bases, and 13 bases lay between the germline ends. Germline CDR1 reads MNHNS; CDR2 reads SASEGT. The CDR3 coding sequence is TGTGCCAGCAGTGTATTGGCCGCGGGCGAGCAGTACTTC. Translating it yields CASSVLAAGEQYF.

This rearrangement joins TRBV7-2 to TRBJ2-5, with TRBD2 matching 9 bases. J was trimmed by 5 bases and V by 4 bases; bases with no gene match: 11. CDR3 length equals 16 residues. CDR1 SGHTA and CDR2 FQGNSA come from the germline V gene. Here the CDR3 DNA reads TGTGCCAGCAGCTCCAGCCCAGCGGGAGGCCGTGAGACCCAGTACTTC. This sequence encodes CASSSSPAGGRETQYF.

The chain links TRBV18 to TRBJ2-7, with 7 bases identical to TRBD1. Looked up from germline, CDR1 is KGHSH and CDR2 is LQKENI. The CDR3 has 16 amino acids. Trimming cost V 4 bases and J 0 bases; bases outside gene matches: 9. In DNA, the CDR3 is TGTGCCAGCTCACGAGGGACAGCTAAATCCTCCTACGAGCAGTACTTC. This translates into CASSRGTAKSSYEQYF.

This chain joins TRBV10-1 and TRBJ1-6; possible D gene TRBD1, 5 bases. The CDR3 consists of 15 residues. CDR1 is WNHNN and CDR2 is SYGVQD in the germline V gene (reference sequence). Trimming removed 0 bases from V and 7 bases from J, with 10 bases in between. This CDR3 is CASSESRDNNSPLHF. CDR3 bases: TGCGCCAGCAGTGAGTCCAGGGATAACAATTCACCCCTCCACTTT.

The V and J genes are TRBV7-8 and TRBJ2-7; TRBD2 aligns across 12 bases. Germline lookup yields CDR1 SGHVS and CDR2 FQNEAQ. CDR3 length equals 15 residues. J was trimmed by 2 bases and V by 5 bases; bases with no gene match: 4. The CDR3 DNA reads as TGTGCCAGCAGCAGACTAGCGGGGGAAACCTACGAGCAGTACTTC. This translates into CASSRLAGETYEQYF.

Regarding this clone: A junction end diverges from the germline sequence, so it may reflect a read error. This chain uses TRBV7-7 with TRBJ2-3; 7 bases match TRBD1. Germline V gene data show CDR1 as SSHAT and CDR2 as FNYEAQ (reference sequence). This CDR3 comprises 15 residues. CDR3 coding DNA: TGTGCTAGCAGCCCTTTGACAGGGTTCGCAGATACGCAGTATTTT. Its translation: CASSPLTGFADTQYF.

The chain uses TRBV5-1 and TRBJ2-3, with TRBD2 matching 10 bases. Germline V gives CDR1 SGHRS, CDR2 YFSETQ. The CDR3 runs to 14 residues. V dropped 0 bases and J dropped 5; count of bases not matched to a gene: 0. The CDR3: CASSLGTSGDTQYF. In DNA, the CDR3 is TGCGCCAGCAGCTTGGGGACTAGCGGAGATACGCAGTATTTT.

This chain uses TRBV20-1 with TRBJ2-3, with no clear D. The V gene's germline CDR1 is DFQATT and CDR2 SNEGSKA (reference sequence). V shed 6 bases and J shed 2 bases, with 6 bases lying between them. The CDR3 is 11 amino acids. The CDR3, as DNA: TGCAGTGCAGAGCCCACAGATACGCAGTATTTT. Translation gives CSAEPTDTQYF.

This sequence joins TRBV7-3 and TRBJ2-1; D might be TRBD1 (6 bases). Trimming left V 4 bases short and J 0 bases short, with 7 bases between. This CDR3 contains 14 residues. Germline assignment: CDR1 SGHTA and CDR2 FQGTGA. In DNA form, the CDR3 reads TGTGCCAGCAGCTCCAGGGGCTCCTACAATGAGCAGTTCTTC. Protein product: CASSSRGSYNEQFF.

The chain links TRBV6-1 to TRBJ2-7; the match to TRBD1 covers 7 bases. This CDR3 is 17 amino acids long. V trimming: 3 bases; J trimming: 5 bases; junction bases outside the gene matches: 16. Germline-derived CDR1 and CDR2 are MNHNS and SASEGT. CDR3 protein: CASSDARTGAGVDEQYF. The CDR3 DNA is TGTGCCAGCAGTGACGCCCGAACAGGGGCCGGCGTTGACGAGCAGTACTTC.